This TCR beta chain was obtained from a study of shared clonotypes between healthy human individuals. Per the germline V gene, CDR1 is ENHRY and CDR2 is SYGVKD. Between the trimmed V and J ends, which lost 0 bases and 1 base, there was a span of 12 bases. The CDR3 has 16 residues. Assay: immunoSEQ multiplex PCR; the TCRdb copy retains only in-frame clones and omits some. The data contain approximately 470,000 clones, about 84% of them singletons. The count of this clone is one. Sequencing used PBMCs. The source of this sequence is a woman aged 40 to 55 in good health. Some clones in this sample may be carry-over from other donors' samples. This chain links TRBV10-3 with TRBJ2-5; D perhaps matches TRBD1 (6 bases). The DNA for the CDR3 is TGTGCCATCAGTGAGTCGCCCGGACAGCCCCAAGAGACCCAGTACTTC. Protein sequence: CAISESPGQPQETQYF.